This TCR beta chain stems from a study of blood T cells in healthy people across ages. The CDR3 totals 16 residues. Trimming pared 0 bases from V and 4 bases from J, leaving 12 bases between. CDR1 is KGHDR, CDR2 SFDVKD, per germline. Remarks on this clonotype: Its specificity is not known.

Notes on the study in general: Among long-lived donors, naive CD4+ cells were more numerous and diversity higher than in aged donors.

A second PCR, run for roughly 7 to 12 cycles, used a sample-barcoded 5' primer plus a J-beta primer mix. TCRdb independently ran MiXCR on the 5' RACE reads; one entry per CDR3 protein. The table lists 750,000 to 1,000,000 distinct CDR3 sequences, 25% to 30% of them singletons. The data were also submitted as part of a second study, on T cells of mothers and their children. As that study records: There were no persistent microchimeric T cell clones detected.

Sequencing was carried out using blood. The TCR comes from a woman aged 40 to 49 in good health. The rearrangement uses TRBV24-1 and TRBJ1-5, with a weak D call TRBD1 (5 bases). The CDR3 sequence: CATSDLRVGDNQPQHF. CDR3 bases: TGTGCCACCAGTGATTTGCGTGTAGGGGATAATCAGCCCCAGCATTTT.